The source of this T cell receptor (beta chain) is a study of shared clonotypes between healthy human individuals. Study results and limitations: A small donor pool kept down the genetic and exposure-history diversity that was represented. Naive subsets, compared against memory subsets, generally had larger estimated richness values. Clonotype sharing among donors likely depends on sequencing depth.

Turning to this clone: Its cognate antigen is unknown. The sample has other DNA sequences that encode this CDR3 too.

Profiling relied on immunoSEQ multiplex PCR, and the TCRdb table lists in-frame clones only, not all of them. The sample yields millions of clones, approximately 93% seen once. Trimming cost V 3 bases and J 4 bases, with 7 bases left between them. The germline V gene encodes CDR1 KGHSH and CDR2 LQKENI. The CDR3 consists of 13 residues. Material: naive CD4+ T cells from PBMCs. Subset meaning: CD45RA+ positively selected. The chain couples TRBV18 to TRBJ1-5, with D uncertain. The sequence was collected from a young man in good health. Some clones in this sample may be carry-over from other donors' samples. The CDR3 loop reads CASSPALNQPQHF. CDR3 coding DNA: TGTGCCAGCTCACCGGCCTTAAATCAGCCCCAGCATTTT.